Shown below are 5 T cell receptor beta chains from a single sample sequenced in a study of blood T cell repertoires in COVID-19. Method: immunoSEQ multiplex PCR; TCRdb's copy keeps in-frame clones and lacks some. The sample contains about 180,000 clones, approximately 82% of which appear only once. Source material: PBMCs or T cells enriched from blood (not recorded which). All receptors derive from a woman aged 45-65 years who had recovered from COVID-19.

The rearrangement uses TRBV30 and TRBJ1-2; D is ambiguous. The germline CDR1 and CDR2 sequences are GTSNPN and SVGIG (reference sequence). V dropped 2 bases and J dropped 4 bases, with 8 bases sitting between them. The CDR3 has 12 amino acids. The CDR3 loop is CAWSLASYGYTF. The CDR3, as DNA: TGTGCCTGGAGTTTGGCCAGCTATGGCTACACCTTC.

V usage is TRBV7-8 and J usage is TRBJ1-1, with D perhaps TRBD1 (5 bases). V lost 5 bases and J 11 bases, leaving 21 bases between the germline ends. Looked up from germline, CDR1 is SGHVS and CDR2 is FQNEAQ. The CDR3 runs to 14 residues. The CDR3 is CASSLARAATRAFF. Written as DNA, the CDR3 is TGTGCCAGCAGCCTCGCCAGGGCCGCAACCAGGGCTTTCTTT. The full variable domain, completed using reference TRBV7-8 and TRBJ1-1, is GAGVSQSPRYKVAKRGQDVALRCDPISGHVSLFWYQQALGQGPEFLTYFQNEAQLDKSGLPSDRFFAERPEGSVSTLKIQRTQQEDSAVYLCASSLARAATRAFFGQGTRLTVV.

The chain couples TRBV3-1 (or the pseudogene TRBV3-2) to TRBJ2-1; no reliable D call. V was trimmed by 0 bases and J by 4 bases, leaving 4 bases between them. Germline CDR1 LGHDT, CDR2 YNNKEL (reference sequence). This CDR3 has 13 residues. The CDR3 nucleotides read TGTGCCAGCAGCCAAGATCTGTACAATGAGCAGTTCTTC. It yields the protein CASSQDLYNEQFF.

This chain connects TRBV6-5 to TRBJ2-2, with 7 bases fitting TRBD1. V lost 8 bases, J lost 7 bases, and 10 bases stayed unmatched. The V gene's germline CDR1 is MNHEY and CDR2 SVGAGI. This CDR3 spans 14 amino acids. The DNA of the CDR3 is TGTGCCAGCCAGACAGGGTCCAGGGTCGGGGAGCTGTTTTTT. Residues: CASQTGSRVGELFF.

The CDR3 loop is CASRTGDDGYTF. As DNA, the CDR3 is TGTGCCAGCAGGACAGGAGATGATGGCTACACCTTC. The chain couples TRBV25-1 to TRBJ1-2, with a possible D match to TRBD1 (6 bases). The germline gives CDR1 MGHDK, CDR2 SYGVNS. This CDR3 is built from 12 residues. Trimming left V 6 bases short and J 6 bases short, with 11 bases between.